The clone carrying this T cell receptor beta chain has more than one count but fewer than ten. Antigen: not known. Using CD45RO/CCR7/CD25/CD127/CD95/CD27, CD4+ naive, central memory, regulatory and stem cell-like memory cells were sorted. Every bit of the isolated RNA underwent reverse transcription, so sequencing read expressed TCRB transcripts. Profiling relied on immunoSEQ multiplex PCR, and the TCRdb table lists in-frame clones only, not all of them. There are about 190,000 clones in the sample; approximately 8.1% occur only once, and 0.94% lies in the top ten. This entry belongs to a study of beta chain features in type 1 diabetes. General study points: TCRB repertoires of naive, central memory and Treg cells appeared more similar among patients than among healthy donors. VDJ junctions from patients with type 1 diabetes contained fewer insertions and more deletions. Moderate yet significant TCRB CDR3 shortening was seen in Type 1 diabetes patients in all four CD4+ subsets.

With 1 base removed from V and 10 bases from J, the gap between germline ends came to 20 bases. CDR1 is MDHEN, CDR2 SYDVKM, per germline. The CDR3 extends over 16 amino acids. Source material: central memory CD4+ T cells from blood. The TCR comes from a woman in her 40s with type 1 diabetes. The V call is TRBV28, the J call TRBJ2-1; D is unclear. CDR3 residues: CASSLLEIPDWVEQFF. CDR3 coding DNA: TGTGCCAGCAGTTTATTAGAGATCCCCGACTGGGTGGAGCAGTTCTTC. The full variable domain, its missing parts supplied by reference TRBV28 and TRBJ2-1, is DVKVTQSSRYLVKRTGEKVFLECVQDMDHENMFWYRQDPGLGLRLIYFSYDVKMKEKGDIPEGYSVSREKKERFSLILESASTNQTSMYLCASSLLEIPDWVEQFFGPGTRLTVL.